Presented here are 15 T cell receptor beta chains from one specimen sequenced in a study of beta chain features in type 1 diabetes. Investigators reverse transcribed all isolated RNA, so they sequenced expressed TCRB transcripts. The repertoire was sequenced with immunoSEQ multiplex PCR; TCRdb's copy has only in-frame clones and lacks some. The sample holds 35,000 to 50,000 clones, 50% seen once. Sequencing input: stem cell memory CD4+ T cells from blood. The source of these receptors is a woman in her thirties in good health.

The J gene is TRBJ2-7, the V gene TRBV11-2; TRBD1 matches at 9 bases. Germline values: CDR1 SGHAT, CDR2 FQNNGV. The V segment lost 6 bases and the J segment 0 bases; nucleotides outside the gene matches: 12. The CDR3 runs to 17 residues. The CDR3 coding sequence is TGTGCCAGCAGACTTCCGGGACAGGGAATCGTCTCCTACGAGCAGTACTTC. Its protein product is CASRLPGQGIVSYEQYF.

The J gene is TRBJ2-7, the V gene TRBV28; D is perhaps TRBD2 (5 bases). This CDR3 region has 13 residues. V shed 8 bases and J shed 3 bases, with 14 bases lying between them. CDR1 and CDR2 from the germline V gene are MDHEN and SYDVKM. CDR3 sequence: CASRREHFYEQYF. The CDR3 region has the DNA TGTGCCAGCCGTAGGGAGCATTTCTACGAGCAGTACTTC.

This clone was counted a few times. The CDR3, as DNA: TGCGCCAGCTCGGGACTCCGGGGCGATGAGCAGTTCTTC. Its translation is CASSGLRGDEQFF. This chain uses TRBV4-3 with TRBJ2-1, with a possible D match to TRBD2 (6 bases). Per germline, CDR1 LGHNA and CDR2 YSLEER. There are 13 residues in the CDR3. Trimming shortened V by 8 bases and J by 8 bases, and 16 bases separated the two germline ends.

The V gene is TRBV5-8, the J gene TRBJ2-7; 7 positions match TRBD2. The J call could be wrong; TRBJ2-5 is a better fit for the DNA end. The CDR3 length is 14 residues. Germline V gives CDR1 SGHTS, CDR2 YDEGEE. DNA of the CDR3: TGTGCCAGCAGCACCACGAGACTAGCAGAGACCCAGTACTTC. This encodes CASSTTRLAETQYF.

The genes are TRBV19 and TRBJ2-2, with D possibly TRBD1 on 6 matching bases. Trimming took 3 bases from V and 4 from J, leaving 15 bases between them. The CDR3 totals 16 residues. Germline CDR1 reads LNHDA; CDR2 reads SQIVND (reference sequence). The CDR3 DNA is TGTGCCAGTAGTATTGACAGGTGGCGGATCACCGGGGAGCTGTTTTTT. It yields the protein CASSIDRWRITGELFF.

This clone was seen a few times. The sample contains more than one DNA sequence encoding this CDR3. The chain employs TRBV7-3 and TRBJ2-3, with D perhaps matching TRBD1 (6 bases). Looked up from germline, CDR1 is SGHTA and CDR2 is FQGTGA. The CDR3 extends over 14 amino acids. V shed 3 bases and J shed 0 bases, with 7 bases lying between them. The CDR3 coding sequence is TGTGCCAGCAGCTTTGGACAGAGCACAGATACGCAGTATTTT. It encodes CASSFGQSTDTQYF.

The chain links TRBV28 to TRBJ2-1; D call uncertain. Germline-derived CDR1 and CDR2 are MDHEN and SYDVKM. Trimming stripped 5 bases from V and 2 bases from J, with 13 bases between. This CDR3 contains 15 residues. CDR3 in amino acids: CASSSSLPTYNEQFF. CDR3 DNA: TGTGCCAGCAGTAGTTCACTTCCTACCTACAATGAGCAGTTCTTC.

The chain uses TRBV6-5 and TRBJ2-1, with 9 positions matching TRBD1. The CDR3 has 15 residues. Per germline, CDR1 MNHEY and CDR2 SVGAGI. V lost 7 bases, J lost 8 bases, and 12 bases stayed unmatched. CDR3 residues: CASTHLRDRDHEQFF. CDR3 bases: TGTGCCAGCACCCACCTTCGGGACAGGGACCATGAGCAGTTCTTC.

J is TRBJ2-5 and V is TRBV6-5; the match to TRBD1 covers 7 bases. The junction had 0 bases not matched to a gene; V was cut back by 6 bases and J by 2 bases. The CDR3 consists of 12 residues. Per the germline V gene, CDR1 is MNHEY and CDR2 is SVGAGI. CDR3: CASRTGQETQYF. Here the CDR3 DNA reads TGTGCCAGCAGGACAGGGCAAGAGACCCAGTACTTC.

The J gene is TRBJ2-2, the V gene TRBV4-1, with D possibly being TRBD1 (6 bases). CDR3 length: 16 amino acids. Trimming shortened V by 3 bases and J by 5 bases, and 16 bases separated the two germline ends. Germline CDR1 is MGHRA and CDR2 is YSYEKL. The CDR3 nucleotides read TGCGCCAGCAGCCACTCCGAGCGGACAGTGACCGGGGAGCTGTTTTTT. As protein: CASSHSERTVTGELFF.

V gene TRBV19 combines with J gene TRBJ1-2; the D is unclear. Germline V gene sequence: CDR1 LNHDA, CDR2 SQIVND (reference sequence). The CDR3 runs 15 residues. The ends were cut back, 2 bases at V and 5 bases at J, with 15 bases in the middle. For the CDR3, the DNA is TGTGCCAGTAGTATAAACGTGGCAAGTTATTATGGCTACACCTTC. The encoded protein is CASSINVASYYGYTF.

This chain connects TRBV5-1 to TRBJ2-7; TRBD2 matches at 8 bases. V lost 2 bases and J lost 0; bases outside the gene matches: 4. The germline CDR1 and CDR2 sequences are SGHRS and YFSETQ. This CDR3 comprises 15 residues. CDR3 region: CASSFLAGTSYEQYF. CDR3 nucleotides: TGCGCCAGCAGCTTCCTAGCGGGTACCTCCTACGAGCAGTACTTC.

This sequence joins TRBV2 and TRBJ1-2, with D possibly TRBD1 on 6 matching bases. Germline values: CDR1 SNHLY, CDR2 FYNNEI. The CDR3 totals 13 residues. With 3 bases removed from V and 4 bases from J, the gap between germline ends came to 9 bases. The CDR3, as DNA: TGTGCCAGCAGTGACAGGGGTACCTATGGCTACACCTTC. Protein sequence: CASSDRGTYGYTF.

V is TRBV28 and J is TRBJ2-5; D possibly corresponds to TRBD2 (6 bases). The end of the DNA is better explained by TRBJ2-7, so the J call may be wrong. The CDR3 extends over 16 amino acids. Germline V gene sequence: CDR1 MDHEN, CDR2 SYDVKM. CDR3 amino acids: CASSYPRGGSGYEQYF. CDR3 in DNA: TGTGCCAGCAGTTACCCAAGGGGAGGCAGCGGCTACGAGCAGTACTTC.

Comment on this clone: The junction shows a germline mismatch at one end, possibly a read error. V is TRBV29-1 and J is TRBJ2-3; TRBD1 matches at 8 bases. The CDR3 runs to 16 residues. Germline CDR1 is SQVTM and CDR2 is ANQGSEA. CDR3 coding DNA: TGCAGCGTTCAGACCCATGGACAGGGAAGCACAGATACGCGGTATTTT. This translates into CSVQTHGQGSTDTRYF.